These 25 T cell receptor beta chains were sequenced from one sample in a study of Ad26.COV2.S vaccination and SARS-CoV-2 variants. Treatment denoted: some 20 received Ad26.COV2.S at low or high dose, single or two shots; several received placebo; per-sample allocation not given. Repertoires come from day 63 after the first vaccine or placebo injection. The assay was immunoSEQ multiplex PCR, and TCRdb's table has in-frame clones only and misses some. The data contain 400,000 to 500,000 clones, around nine tenths of them singletons. The sequences come from peripheral blood, collected in a trial of Ad26.COV2.S vaccine versus placebo. These receptors originate from a person between 18 and 65 years old who received the Ad26.COV2.S COVID-19 vaccine or a placebo.

This chain connects TRBV7-8 to TRBJ2-2; TRBD2 aligns across 9 bases. Germline-derived CDR1 and CDR2 are SGHVS and FQNEAQ. The ends lost 5 bases at V and 3 bases at J; junction bases unmatched: 7. This CDR3 spans 16 amino acids. DNA of the CDR3: TGTGCCAGCAGCCCACCCAGCGGGGGGTACACCGGGGAGCTGTTTTTT. This sequence encodes CASSPPSGGYTGELFF.

This clone was counted once. The genes are TRBV7-9 and TRBJ1-2, with D possibly matching TRBD1 (6 bases). Germline V gives CDR1 SEHNR, CDR2 FQNEAQ (reference sequence). The CDR3 covers 15 residues. V lost 6 bases to trimming and J lost 7 bases, with 21 bases between them. CDR3 in DNA: TGTGCCAGCAGTCCCACAACAGGGTCTTTGGGTGGCTACACCTTC. Its protein product is CASSPTTGSLGGYTF.

V gene TRBV28 combines with J gene TRBJ2-1, with D perhaps matching TRBD2 (6 bases). V was shortened by 2 bases and J by 5 bases, with 13 bases between the two germline ends. There are 15 residues in the CDR3. Germline values: CDR1 MDHEN, CDR2 SYDVKM. As DNA, the CDR3 is TGTGCCAGCAGTTTACGTGGGGCGGGGAACAATGAGCAGTTCTTC. This codes for CASSLRGAGNNEQFF.

This chain connects TRBV4-1 to TRBJ2-1; tentatively, D is TRBD1 (6 bases). CDR1 and CDR2 (germline): MGHRA, YSYEKL. The CDR3 sequence is 14 residues long. The germline V and J ends were trimmed by 1 base and 3 bases, with 7 bases remaining between them. The CDR3 here is CASSQADSYNEQFF. For the CDR3, the DNA is TGCGCCAGCAGCCAAGCGGACAGCTACAATGAGCAGTTCTTC.

This clone was counted once. This chain joins TRBV29-1 and TRBJ1-4; a possible D gene is TRBD1 (6 bases). The CDR3 runs to 15 residues. Germline V CDR1 and CDR2: SQVTM, ANQGSEA. V lost 1 base and J lost 8, with 17 bases in between. The CDR3 loop reads CSVEGLGGGSEKLFF. CDR3 DNA: TGCAGCGTTGAAGGTCTAGGGGGTGGAAGCGAAAAACTGTTTTTT.

The rearrangement links TRBV19 to TRBJ2-1, with D perhaps TRBD1 (6 bases). CDR1 is LNHDA and CDR2 is SQIVND in the germline V gene (reference sequence). This CDR3 region has 18 residues. Trimming took 5 bases from V and 3 from J, leaving 23 bases between them. CDR3 protein: CASSGASGTTKGYNEQFF. In nucleotides, the CDR3 is TGTGCCAGTAGTGGCGCCTCCGGGACAACTAAAGGCTACAATGAGCAGTTCTTC.

V and J are TRBV24-1 and TRBJ2-7; maybe TRBD1 (5 bases). The V gene's germline CDR1 is KGHDR and CDR2 SFDVKD. The CDR3 length is 16 residues. The V end was cut by 5 bases, the J end by 4 bases, with 20 bases between. CDR3 nucleotide sequence: TGTGCCACCAGTGCCCTAGGCCCTGCAGGGATATACGAGCAGTACTTC. Translation: CATSALGPAGIYEQYF.

The chain links TRBV11-2 to TRBJ2-7, with D perhaps given as TRBD1 or TRBD2 (5 bases each). CDR1 and CDR2 (germline): SGHAT, FQNNGV. V was shortened by 6 bases and J by 0 bases, with 15 bases between the two germline ends. The CDR3 length is 15 residues. The CDR3 loop reads CASSGGRYPSYEQYF. DNA of the CDR3: TGTGCCAGCAGTGGGGGTAGGTACCCCTCCTACGAGCAGTACTTC.

The CDR3 spells CASSLGRGTLIFYEQYF. Here the CDR3 DNA reads TGTGCCAGCAGCTTGGGCAGGGGGACGTTGATATTCTACGAGCAGTACTTC. The chain joins TRBV5-6 to TRBJ2-7, with 7 bases that match TRBD1. Germline values: CDR1 SGHDT, CDR2 YYEEEE. The CDR3 totals 17 residues. J gave up 3 bases and V 0 bases, and 12 bases lay outside the gene matches.

This chain uses TRBV7-3 with TRBJ2-1; unclear D gene. V lost 4 bases, J lost 4 bases, and 11 bases lay in between. CDR3 length: 14 residues. Germline V gives CDR1 SGHTA, CDR2 FQGTGA. This CDR3 reads CASSSPDGYNEQFF. CDR3 DNA: TGTGCCAGCAGCTCACCGGACGGATACAATGAGCAGTTCTTC.

This clone was recorded many times. One junction end does not reproduce the germline sequence, and a read error may be involved. V and J are TRBV3-1 (or the pseudogene TRBV3-2) and TRBJ2-5, with 11 bases that match TRBD2. This CDR3 is 13 amino acids long. Germline CDR1 reads LGHDT; CDR2 reads YNNKEL (reference sequence). For the CDR3, the DNA is TGTGCCAGCAGCCAAAGTCTAGCGGGGGGACCCCACTTC. Residues: CASSQSLAGGPHF.

The chain is built from TRBV5-1 and TRBJ2-7, with 8 bases identical to TRBD1. Germline CDR1 is SGHRS and CDR2 is YFSETQ. V was clipped by 1 base and J by 7 bases; unmatched bases: 7. The CDR3 length is 14 residues. For the CDR3, the DNA is TGCGCCAGCAGCTTGTGGCAGGGGGCGGGGGAGCAGTACTTC. This sequence encodes CASSLWQGAGEQYF.

This chain links TRBV30 with TRBJ1-2, with TRBD1 as a possible D gene (5 bases). The V and J ends lost 8 bases and 5 bases respectively, with 18 bases between them. Germline V lookup: CDR1 GTSNPN, CDR2 SVGIG (reference sequence). The CDR3 has 13 residues. The CDR3 loop is CARTPGLGYGYTF. Written as DNA, the CDR3 is TGTGCCCGGACACCGGGGCTGGGTTATGGCTACACCTTC.

J is TRBJ2-3 and V is TRBV5-5; TRBD2 agrees at 10 bases. J gave up 2 bases and V 4 bases, and 4 bases lay outside the gene matches. The germline V gene has CDR1 SGHKS and CDR2 YYEKEE (reference sequence). CDR3 length equals 15 residues. CDR3 DNA sequence: TGTGCCAGCAGCACCGGACTAGCGGCCACAGATACGCAGTATTTT. Residues: CASSTGLAATDTQYF.

This sequence joins TRBV29-1 and TRBJ1-3; D possibly corresponds to TRBD1 (5 bases). The V gene's germline CDR1 is SQVTM and CDR2 ANQGSEA. V lost 4 bases and J 4 bases, leaving 8 bases between the germline ends. This CDR3 has 12 amino acids. CDR3: CSVVGVGNTIYF. The CDR3 region has the DNA TGCAGCGTTGTAGGGGTCGGAAACACCATATATTTT.

The CDR3 sequence: CASSSPSGTGGETQYF. CDR3 DNA: TGTGCCAGCAGTTCCCCATCCGGGACAGGGGGAGAGACCCAGTACTTC. This chain links TRBV28 with TRBJ2-5; 11 nucleotides match TRBD1. Trimming cost V 4 bases and J 4 bases; bases outside gene matches: 8. Germline V lookup: CDR1 MDHEN, CDR2 SYDVKM. The CDR3 spans 16 residues.

The genes are TRBV6-2 or TRBV6-3 and TRBJ2-5; 11 bases map to TRBD2. CDR3 length: 16 amino acids. The V and J ends lost 5 bases and 1 base, in that order; junction bases with no gene match: 6. Germline V CDR1 and CDR2: MNHEY, SVGEGT. The CDR3 region is CASSDLAGGSQETQYF. CDR3 nucleotide sequence: TGTGCCAGCAGTGATCTAGCGGGGGGCTCCCAAGAGACCCAGTACTTC.

V gene TRBV18 combines with J gene TRBJ2-7, with 10 bases lining up with TRBD2. CDR1 KGHSH and CDR2 LQKENI come from the germline V gene. The CDR3 is 16 residues long. J gave up 2 bases and V 3 bases, and 7 bases lay outside the gene matches. In nucleotides, the CDR3 is TGTGCCAGCTCACCTAAAACTAGCGGGGTGGCCTACGAGCAGTACTTC. Amino acids: CASSPKTSGVAYEQYF.

The V and J genes are TRBV4-3 and TRBJ2-7; 8 bases line up with TRBD1. V was pared by 0 bases and J by 2 bases, with 3 bases of the junction left unmatched. This CDR3 comprises 15 residues. Germline CDR1 is LGHNA and CDR2 is YSLEER. Here the CDR3 DNA reads TGCGCCAGCAGCCAAGACGGGACAGGACCCTACGAGCAGTACTTC. This encodes CASSQDGTGPYEQYF.

CDR3 protein: CASSLGRGTGSYEQYF. Here the CDR3 DNA reads TGTGCCAGCAGCTTAGGGAGAGGGACAGGTTCCTACGAGCAGTACTTC. This rearrangement joins TRBV11-2 to TRBJ2-7; 8 bases match TRBD1. The germline V gene has CDR1 SGHAT and CDR2 FQNNGV. J lost 1 base, V lost 1 base, and 6 bases had no gene match. CDR3 length: 16 amino acids.

The CDR3 DNA sequence: TGCAGCGCTGAGGGACTAGCCGGCGGGGAGCTGTTTTTT. This sequence encodes CSAEGLAGGELFF. The rearrangement joins TRBV29-1 to TRBJ2-2; TRBD2 agrees at 9 bases. The germline gives CDR1 SQVTM, CDR2 ANQGSEA. The CDR3 covers 13 residues. V was clipped by 7 bases and J by 7 bases; unmatched bases: 7.

The chain employs TRBV4-3 and TRBJ1-6, with D possibly matching TRBD1 (5 bases). This CDR3 has 17 residues. With 1 base removed from V and 5 bases from J, the gap between germline ends came to 15 bases. The germline gives CDR1 LGHNA, CDR2 YSLEER. CDR3 residues: CASSQVTGRPNNSPLHF. The DNA for the CDR3 is TGCGCCAGCAGCCAAGTTACGGGGCGTCCTAATAATTCACCCCTCCACTTT.

The rearrangement links TRBV3-1 (or the pseudogene TRBV3-2) to TRBJ1-2; 8 nucleotides align to TRBD1. CDR3 length equals 14 residues. The V and J ends lost 1 base and 9 bases, in that order; junction bases with no gene match: 7. Germline lookup yields CDR1 LGHDT and CDR2 YNNKEL (reference sequence). The CDR3 nucleotides are TGTGCCAGCAGCCAAGTCGGACAGGGCGTCAGCTACACCTTC. It yields the protein CASSQVGQGVSYTF.

This sequence joins TRBV7-6 and TRBJ2-5, with unresolved D. This CDR3 region has 16 residues. Germline V gene lookup returns CDR1 SGHVS and CDR2 FNYEAQ. The V and J ends lost 7 bases and 2 bases respectively, with 20 bases between them. The CDR3 region has the DNA TGTGCCAGCACCCGATGGGATATATCAATTCAAGAGACCCAGTACTTC. It is translated as CASTRWDISIQETQYF.

The chain recombines TRBV19 with TRBJ2-1; no firm D call. Germline V lookup: CDR1 LNHDA, CDR2 SQIVND (reference sequence). V shed 3 bases and J shed 8 bases, with 8 bases lying between them. There are 12 residues in the CDR3. In DNA form, the CDR3 reads TGTGCCAGTAGTATCCACAGATATGAGCAGTTCTTC. It specifies CASSIHRYEQFF.